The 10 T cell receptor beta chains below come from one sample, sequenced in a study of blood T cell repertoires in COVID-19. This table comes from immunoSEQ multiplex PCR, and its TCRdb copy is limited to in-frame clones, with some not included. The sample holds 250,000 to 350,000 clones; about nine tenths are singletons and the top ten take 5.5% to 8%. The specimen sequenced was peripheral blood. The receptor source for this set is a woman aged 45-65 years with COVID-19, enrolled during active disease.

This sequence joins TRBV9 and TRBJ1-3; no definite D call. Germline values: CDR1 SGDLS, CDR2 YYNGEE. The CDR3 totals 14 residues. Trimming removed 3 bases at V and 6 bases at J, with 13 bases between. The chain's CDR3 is CASSAGVAENTIYF. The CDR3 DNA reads TGTGCCAGCAGCGCCGGGGTAGCCGAAAACACCATATATTTT.

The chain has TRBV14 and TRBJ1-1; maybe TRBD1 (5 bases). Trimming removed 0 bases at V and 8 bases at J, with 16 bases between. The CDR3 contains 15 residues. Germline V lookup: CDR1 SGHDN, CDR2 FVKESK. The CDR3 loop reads CASSQDSGWNREAFF. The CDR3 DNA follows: TGTGCCAGCAGCCAAGATTCTGGGTGGAACAGGGAAGCTTTCTTT. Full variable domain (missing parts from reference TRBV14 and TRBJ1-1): EAGVTQFPSHSVIEKGQTVTLRCDPISGHDNLYWYRRVMGKEIKFLLHFVKESKQDESGMPNNRFLAERTGGTYSTLKVQPAELEDSGVYFCASSQDSGWNREAFFGQGTRLTVV.

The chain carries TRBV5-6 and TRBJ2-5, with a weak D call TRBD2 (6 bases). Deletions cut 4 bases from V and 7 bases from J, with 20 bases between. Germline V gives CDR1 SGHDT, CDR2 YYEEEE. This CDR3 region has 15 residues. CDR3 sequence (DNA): TGTGCCAGCAGCCGGCGGCGGCCTATGGAGGGGACCCAGTACTTC. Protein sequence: CASSRRRPMEGTQYF.

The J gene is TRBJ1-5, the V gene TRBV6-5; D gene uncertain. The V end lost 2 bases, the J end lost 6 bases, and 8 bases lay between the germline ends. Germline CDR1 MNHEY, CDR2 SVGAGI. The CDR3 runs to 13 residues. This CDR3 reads CASSYRGSQPQHF. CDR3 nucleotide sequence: TGTGCCAGCAGTTACCGCGGATCTCAGCCCCAGCATTTT.

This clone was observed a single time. In nucleotides, the CDR3 is TGTGCCACCGGGGGGGGTGGCTACAATGAGCAGTTCTTC. Amino acids: CATGGGGYNEQFF. The chain joins TRBV24-1 to TRBJ2-1; TRBD2 matches at 7 bases. Germline lookup yields CDR1 KGHDR and CDR2 SFDVKD. The CDR3 extends over 13 amino acids. Trimming removed 9 bases from V and 3 bases from J; junction bases left unmatched: 4.

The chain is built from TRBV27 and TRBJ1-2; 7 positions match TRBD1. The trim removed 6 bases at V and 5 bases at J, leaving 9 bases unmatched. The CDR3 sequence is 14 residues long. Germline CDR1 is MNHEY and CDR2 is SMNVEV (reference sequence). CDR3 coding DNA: TGTGCCAGCAGAATATCTGAGGGGGCATATGGCTACACCTTC. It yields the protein CASRISEGAYGYTF.

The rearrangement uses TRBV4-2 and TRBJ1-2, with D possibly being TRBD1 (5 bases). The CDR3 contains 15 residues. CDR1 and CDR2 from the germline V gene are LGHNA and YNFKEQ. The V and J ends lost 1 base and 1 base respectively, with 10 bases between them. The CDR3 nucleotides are TGTGCCAGCAGCCAAGGGGGCGGTATTAACTATGGCTACACCTTC. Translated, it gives CASSQGGGINYGYTF.

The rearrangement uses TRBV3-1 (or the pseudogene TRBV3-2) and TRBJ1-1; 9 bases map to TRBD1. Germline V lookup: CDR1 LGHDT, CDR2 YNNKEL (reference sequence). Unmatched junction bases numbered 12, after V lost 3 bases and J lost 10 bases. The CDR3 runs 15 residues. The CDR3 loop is CASSHLGTGLGRAFF. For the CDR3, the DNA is TGTGCCAGCAGCCACCTGGGGACAGGGCTAGGGCGAGCTTTCTTT.

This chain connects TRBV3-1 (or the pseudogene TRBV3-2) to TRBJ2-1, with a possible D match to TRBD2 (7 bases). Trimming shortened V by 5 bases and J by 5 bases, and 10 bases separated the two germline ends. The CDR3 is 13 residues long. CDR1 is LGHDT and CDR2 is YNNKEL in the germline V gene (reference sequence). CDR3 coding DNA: TGTGCCAGCAGCAGGCGGGGGCACAATGAGCAGTTCTTC. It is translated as CASSRRGHNEQFF.

CDR3 sequence reads: CATSDLEHNEQFF. In DNA form, the CDR3 reads TGTGCCACCAGTGACCTAGAGCACAATGAGCAGTTCTTC. J is TRBJ2-1 and V is TRBV24-1; no clear D. Germline assignment: CDR1 KGHDR and CDR2 SFDVKD. The germline V and J ends were trimmed by 4 bases and 5 bases, with 8 bases remaining between them. This CDR3 comprises 13 residues.